What follows are 26 T cell receptor beta chains derived from one specimen sequenced in a study of blood T cells in healthy people across ages. Sample-barcoded 5' priming and a J-beta primer mix drove a second PCR of roughly 6 to 12 cycles. TCRdb ran MiXCR on the 5' RACE reads and lists one entry per CDR3 protein. The table includes approximately 1,700,000 distinct CDR3 sequences, about two fifths detected once. Sequencing was done on a sample of blood. The receptors derive from a human donor in good health.

V is TRBV7-2 and J is TRBJ2-5; tentative D call: TRBD1 (6 bases). The CDR3 totals 15 residues. Trimming removed 4 bases from V and 3 bases from J, with 15 bases in between. CDR1 and CDR2 from the germline V gene are SGHTA and FQGNSA. CDR3 amino acids: CASSSSWTVKETQYF. The CDR3 DNA sequence: TGTGCCAGCAGCTCCAGTTGGACAGTAAAAGAGACCCAGTACTTC. Full variable domain (remainder filled in from reference TRBV7-2 and TRBJ2-5): GAGVSQSPSNKVTEKGKDVELRCDPISGHTALYWYRQSLGQGLEFLIYFQGNSAPDKSGLPSDRFSAERTGGSVSTLTIQRTQQEDSAVYLCASSSSWTVKETQYFGPGTRLLVL.

This clonotype was counted only a few times. The chain carries TRBV7-9 and TRBJ2-7, with D possibly matching TRBD2 (5 bases). This CDR3 has 14 residues. V shed 4 bases and J shed 6 bases, with 16 bases lying between them. Germline V gene sequence: CDR1 SEHNR, CDR2 FQNEAQ (reference sequence). The CDR3 reads CASSSAGLLGEQYF. The CDR3, as DNA: TGTGCCAGCAGCTCCGCGGGTCTACTGGGCGAGCAGTACTTC.

In this sample, this clonotype turned up a few times. A junction boundary mismatches the germline segment, possibly from a read error. The rearrangement joins TRBV27 to TRBJ2-3; TRBD2 is a possible D gene (5 bases). Germline V gene sequence: CDR1 MNHEY, CDR2 SMNVEV (reference sequence). The CDR3 runs to 18 residues. In nucleotides, the CDR3 is TGTACCAGCAGTCCCTCGGGGAAATACGCTCATGTCACAGATACGCAGTATTTT. It yields the protein CTSSPSGKYAHVTDTQYF.

This clonotype came up a few times. The rearrangement joins TRBV12-3 or TRBV12-4 to TRBJ1-2; TRBD1 agrees at 9 bases. The CDR3 is 14 amino acids. The ends lost 1 base at V and 6 bases at J; junction bases unmatched: 3. The CDR3 loop reads CASSLGDRAHGYTF. CDR3 in DNA: TGTGCCAGCAGTTTAGGGGACAGGGCCCATGGCTACACCTTC.

The chain employs TRBV7-8 and TRBJ2-2; D possibly corresponds to TRBD1 (6 bases). Germline lookup yields CDR1 SGHVS and CDR2 FQNEAQ. The CDR3 has 14 amino acids. Between the trimmed V and J ends, which lost 1 base and 6 bases, there was a span of 9 bases. The CDR3 spells CASSLVQGPGELFF. The CDR3 bases are TGTGCCAGCAGCTTAGTACAGGGCCCCGGGGAGCTGTTTTTT.

This clonotype turned up a few times. J is TRBJ2-3 and V is TRBV7-2, with 7 bases lining up with TRBD2. V shed 2 bases, J shed 3 bases, and the junction held 11 bases outside the gene matches. The CDR3 sequence is 17 residues long. Germline loops: CDR1 SGHTA, CDR2 FQGNSA. CDR3 sequence: CASSLRGGGVGTDTQYF. As DNA, the CDR3 is TGTGCCAGCAGCTTAAGGGGCGGGGGTGTAGGTACAGATACGCAGTATTTT.

J is TRBJ2-4 and V is TRBV5-1; the match to TRBD2 covers 8 bases. The assigned J gene may be wrong: the sequence end matches TRBJ2-5 better. Germline assignment: CDR1 SGHRS and CDR2 YFSETQ. CDR3 length: 16 residues. The CDR3 sequence is CASSFRSGLVKETQYF. The CDR3 DNA reads as TGCGCCAGCAGCTTTAGATCGGGACTAGTAAAAGAGACCCAGTACTTC.

V gene TRBV6-2 or TRBV6-3 combines with J gene TRBJ2-3, with D possibly matching TRBD2 (6 bases). Deletions cut 7 bases from V and 0 bases from J, with 14 bases between. CDR1 is MNHEY, CDR2 SVGEGT, per germline. The CDR3 length is 15 residues. This CDR3 is CASTLRGSSTDTQYF. The CDR3 nucleotides are TGTGCCAGCACGCTACGGGGGTCTAGCACAGATACGCAGTATTTT.

The V and J genes are TRBV7-9 and TRBJ1-2; D unresolved. CDR3 length equals 12 residues. Per the germline V gene, CDR1 is SEHNR and CDR2 is FQNEAQ (reference sequence). Deletions cut 5 bases from V and 8 bases from J, with 12 bases between. CDR3 sequence (DNA): TGTGCCAGCAGCACTAGGGCCGTCGGCTACACCTTC. This sequence encodes CASSTRAVGYTF.

The chain recombines TRBV7-3 with TRBJ2-3; 9 bases agree with TRBD2. J was trimmed by 4 bases and V by 4 bases; bases with no gene match: 6. This CDR3 has 15 amino acids. CDR1 is SGHTA and CDR2 is FQGTGA in the germline V gene. CDR3 sequence (DNA): TGTGCCAGCAGCTCCACCGGGACTAGCTCAGATACGCAGTATTTT. Residues: CASSSTGTSSDTQYF. Using reference TRBV7-3 and TRBJ2-3 for the parts outside the CDR3, the full variable domain is GAGVSQTPSNKVTEKGKYVELRCDPISGHTALYWYRQSLGQGPEFLIYFQGTGAADDSGLPNDRFFAVRPEGSVSTLKIQRTERGDSAVYLCASSSTGTSSDTQYFGPGTRLTVL.

This clonotype appeared a few times. The V gene is TRBV11-1, the J gene TRBJ2-3, with 9 bases fitting TRBD2. Germline lookup yields CDR1 SGHAT and CDR2 FQDESV (reference sequence). This CDR3 has 15 residues. V trimming: 7 bases; J trimming: 4 bases; junction bases outside the gene matches: 9. The CDR3 coding sequence is TGTGCCAGCACCACTCCGGGACTAGCTTCAGATACGCAGTATTTT. This gives the protein CASTTPGLASDTQYF.

This CDR3 reads CASSFSGWRQETQYF. The CDR3 coding sequence is TGCGCCAGCAGCTTCTCGGGCTGGCGCCAAGAGACCCAGTACTTC. This rearrangement joins TRBV5-1 to TRBJ2-5; D call uncertain. The CDR3 sequence is 15 residues long. CDR1 is SGHRS, CDR2 YFSETQ, per germline. Trimming pared 2 bases from V and 1 base from J, leaving 12 bases between.

The genes are TRBV5-1 and TRBJ2-6, with D possibly matching TRBD1 (5 bases). The CDR3 has 15 amino acids. V gave up 4 bases and J gave up 3 bases, with 11 bases separating them. CDR1 SGHRS and CDR2 YFSETQ come from the germline V gene. CDR3 amino acids: CASSPPRDGANVLTF. The CDR3 DNA sequence: TGCGCCAGCAGCCCACCCAGGGATGGGGCCAACGTCCTGACTTTC.

This clonotype has a single count. The rearrangement joins TRBV4-1 to TRBJ1-5, with unresolved D. CDR3 length: 18 residues. The germline V gene has CDR1 MGHRA and CDR2 YSYEKL. Deletions cut 1 base from V and 3 bases from J, with 19 bases between. Here the CDR3 reads CASSQVANSAVTNQPQHF. DNA of the CDR3: TGCGCCAGCAGCCAAGTGGCCAACAGCGCTGTAACCAATCAGCCCCAGCATTTT.

Concerning this clonotype: This may arise from a read error, as a much more abundant clone is one base away. The J gene is TRBJ2-3, the V gene TRBV7-6; perhaps TRBD1 as D (6 bases). The CDR3 covers 15 residues. CDR1 is SGHVS, CDR2 FNYEAQ, per germline. The CDR3: CVSSLGPQGVDTQYF. The CDR3 coding sequence is TGTGTCAGCAGCTTAGGACCACAGGGCGTAGATACGCAGTATTTT. The full variable domain, rest sourced from reference TRBV7-6 and TRBJ2-3, is GAGVSQSPRYKVTKRGQDVALRCDPISGHVSLYWYRQALGQGPEFLTYFNYEAQQDKSGLPNDRFSAERPEGSISTLTIQRTEQRDSAMYRCVSSLGPQGVDTQYFGPGTRLTVL.

The table lists this clonotype with a few counts. The junction does not match germline at one end; this may be a read error. The chain combines TRBV6-1 with TRBJ2-4; D tentatively fits TRBD1 or TRBD2 (5 bases each). The CDR3 totals 16 residues. Germline assignment: CDR1 MNHNS and CDR2 SASEGT. The CDR3: CASSQAVGSGGNIQYF. The CDR3, as DNA: TGTGCCAGCAGTCAAGCGGTGGGGTCTGGGGGAAACATTCAGTACTTC.

The CDR3 region has the DNA TGCAGCGTTGTGTGGGCGGCAGGGGGGTACGAGCAGTACTTC. Protein: CSVVWAAGGYEQYF. The rearrangement joins TRBV29-1 to TRBJ2-7; a weak D match, TRBD1 (7 bases). This CDR3 comprises 14 residues. Germline V gene sequence: CDR1 SQVTM, CDR2 ANQGSEA. V was shortened by 4 bases and J by 4 bases, with 17 bases between the two germline ends.

This rearrangement joins TRBV29-1 to TRBJ2-3; D is uncertain. Germline loops: CDR1 SQVTM, CDR2 ANQGSEA. The V end was cut by 2 bases, the J end by 5 bases, with 11 bases between. This CDR3 has 13 residues. The CDR3 spells CSVERVRQDTQYF. CDR3 nucleotides: TGCAGCGTTGAAAGGGTGAGGCAAGATACGCAGTATTTT.

The V gene is TRBV7-7, the J gene TRBJ2-5; no reliable D call. Germline V lookup: CDR1 SSHAT, CDR2 FNYEAQ (reference sequence). V was shortened by 1 base and J by 2 bases, with 8 bases between the two germline ends. This CDR3 comprises 14 residues. As DNA, the CDR3 is TGTGCCAGCAGCTTAGGAGAAGGGCAAGAGACCCAGTACTTC. Residues: CASSLGEGQETQYF.

V is TRBV12-5 and J is TRBJ1-2, with 7 bases that match TRBD1. The CDR3 totals 14 residues. Looked up from germline, CDR1 is LGHNT and CDR2 is FRNRAP. Trimming at V came to 1 base and at J to 7 bases, leaving 6 bases not matched to a gene. CDR3 nucleotides: TGTGCTAGTGGTTTGGAGGGGGCTGTGTCTGGCTACACCTTC. This codes for CASGLEGAVSGYTF.

This chain connects TRBV12-3 or TRBV12-4 to TRBJ2-3; 7 nucleotides align to TRBD2. V lost 2 bases to trimming and J lost 8 bases; unmatched junction nucleotides: 16. This CDR3 region has 17 residues. CDR3 sequence (DNA): TGTGCCAGCAGTTTAATTATGTCTAGCGGTGAGGAAGTTACGCAGTATTTT. It translates to CASSLIMSSGEEVTQYF.

The genes are TRBV4-1 and TRBJ1-4, with D possibly being TRBD1 (5 bases). The V gene's germline CDR1 is MGHRA and CDR2 YSYEKL. With 1 base removed from V and 7 bases from J, the gap between germline ends came to 16 bases. CDR3 length: 16 residues. Here the CDR3 DNA reads TGCGCCAGCAGCCAAGGCGGGGGTTCGGAGAGTGAAAAACTGTTTTTT. This codes for CASSQGGGSESEKLFF.

CDR3 in DNA: TGCGCCAGCAGCTGGGATAGGAGGGGCGATGAGCAGTACTTC. The encoded protein is CASSWDRRGDEQYF. The gene calls are TRBV5-1 and TRBJ2-1; D may be TRBD2 (6 bases). The closer fit of TRBJ2-7 to the DNA end suggests the J call may be wrong. CDR3 size: 14 residues. Per the germline V gene, CDR1 is SGHRS and CDR2 is YFSETQ.

The CDR3 region has the DNA TGTGCCATCGAGGACGCAGGCCCCTTAGGGAATGAGCAGTTCTTC. It encodes CAIEDAGPLGNEQFF. The rearrangement uses TRBV10-3 and TRBJ2-1; unclear D gene. Trimming stripped 8 bases from V and 7 bases from J, with 21 bases between. The germline CDR1 and CDR2 sequences are ENHRY and SYGVKD. There are 15 residues in the CDR3.

This chain uses TRBV12-5 with TRBJ2-3, with TRBD1 matching over 9 bases. The length of the CDR3 is 17 residues. CDR1 is LGHNT and CDR2 is FRNRAP in the germline V gene. V shed 0 bases, J shed 4 bases, and the junction held 8 bases outside the gene matches. CDR3 residues: CASGLVIGQGPADTQYF. The CDR3 bases are TGTGCTAGTGGTTTGGTAATCGGACAGGGGCCGGCAGATACGCAGTATTTT.

This chain links TRBV20-1 with TRBJ2-7; D might be TRBD1 (6 bases). Trimming shortened V by 3 bases and J by 3 bases, and 15 bases separated the two germline ends. This CDR3 is 14 amino acids long. The germline V gene has CDR1 DFQATT and CDR2 SNEGSKA (reference sequence). As DNA, the CDR3 is TGCAGTGCTAGTAACAGGGTCGATTTCTACGAGCAGTACTTC. Translation gives CSASNRVDFYEQYF.